This TCR beta chain was recovered during a study of T cells expressing NK-cell markers. Whole-study context: According to the study, TCR beta repertoires originated from sorted CD3+CD56+NKG2C+, CD3+CD56+NKG2C- and CD3+CD56-NKG2C+ T cells. There were seven HCMV-seropositive donors and one seronegative donor among the eight sequenced.

For TCR beta, cDNA was produced by 5'RACE template switching with UMIs. TCRdb re-called the 5' RACE reads and gives one entry per CDR3 protein, without DNA. Here the sample table reports 200,000 to 300,000 distinct CDR3 sequences. CDR1 SGHTA and CDR2 FQGTGA come from the germline V gene. The CDR3 loop spans 14 amino acids. The source material was blood T cells: a sorted CD56 or NKG2C T cell subset, CD4+ or CD8+ T cells, or bulk PBMC T cells (not recorded which). V gene TRBV7-3 combines with J gene TRBJ2-3; TCRdb designates TRBD1, a call that cannot be tested without DNA. This sequence was found in a woman aged 18-69 years in good health. CDR3 amino acids: CASSPRQGVDTQYF. The complete variable domain, with remaining parts taken from reference TRBV7-3 and TRBJ2-3, reads GAGVSQTPSNKVTEKGKYVELRCDPISGHTALYWYRQSLGQGPEFLIYFQGTGAADDSGLPNDRFFAVRPEGSVSTLKIQRTERGDSAVYLCASSPRQGVDTQYFGPGTRLTVL.